This T cell receptor (beta chain) was sequenced for a study of blood T cell repertoires in COVID-19. Study details: Whether acute or convalescent, the COVID-19 samples came from the United States, Italy and Spain. Sources were T cells, B-cell-depleted T cells, or PBMCs; the material itself was cDNA or gDNA.

The CDR3 consists of 15 residues. The V end lost 7 bases, the J end lost 0 bases, and 13 bases lay between the germline ends. The germline CDR1 and CDR2 sequences are LNHDA and SQIVND (reference sequence). Generated by immunoSEQ multiplex PCR, the TCRdb table keeps only in-frame clones and is missing some. This table has under 250,000 clones, about 83% appearing once. This sequence joins TRBV19 and TRBJ1-5, with D unclear. The receptor was isolated from a man aged 35 to 55 with active or convalescent COVID-19. The source material was peripheral blood. CDR3 sequence: CASTPLSYSNQPQHF. The CDR3 bases are TGTGCCAGTACCCCCCTTTCGTATAGCAATCAGCCCCAGCATTTT. Variable domain in full (rest from reference TRBV19 and TRBJ1-5): DGGITQSPKYLFRKEGQNVTLSCEQNLNHDAMYWYRQDPGQGLRLIYYSQIVNDFQKGDIAEGYSVSREKKESFPLTVTSAQKNPTAFYLCASTPLSYSNQPQHFGDGTRLSIL.